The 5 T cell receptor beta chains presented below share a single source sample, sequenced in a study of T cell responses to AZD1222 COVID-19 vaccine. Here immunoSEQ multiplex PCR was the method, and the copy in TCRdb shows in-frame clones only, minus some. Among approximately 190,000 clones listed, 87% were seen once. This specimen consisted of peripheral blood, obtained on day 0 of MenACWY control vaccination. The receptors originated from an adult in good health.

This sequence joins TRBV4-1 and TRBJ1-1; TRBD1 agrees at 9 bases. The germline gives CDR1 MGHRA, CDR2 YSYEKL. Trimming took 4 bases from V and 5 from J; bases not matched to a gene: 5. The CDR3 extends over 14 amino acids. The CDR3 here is CASSLQGASTEAFF. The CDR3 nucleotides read TGCGCCAGCAGCCTACAGGGGGCGAGTACTGAAGCTTTCTTT.

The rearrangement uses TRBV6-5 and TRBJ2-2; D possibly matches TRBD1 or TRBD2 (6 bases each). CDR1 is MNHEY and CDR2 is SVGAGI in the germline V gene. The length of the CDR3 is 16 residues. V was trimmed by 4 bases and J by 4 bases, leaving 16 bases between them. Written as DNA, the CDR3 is TGTGCCAGCAGTTGGAGGGCCAACAGGGCCACCGGGGAGCTGTTTTTT. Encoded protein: CASSWRANRATGELFF.

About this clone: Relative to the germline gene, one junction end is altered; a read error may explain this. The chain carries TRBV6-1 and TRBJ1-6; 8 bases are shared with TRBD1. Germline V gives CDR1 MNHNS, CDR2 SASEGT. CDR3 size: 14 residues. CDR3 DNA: TGTGCCAGCAGAGAAGACAGGGGAAATTCACCCCTCCACTTT. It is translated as CASREDRGNSPLHF.

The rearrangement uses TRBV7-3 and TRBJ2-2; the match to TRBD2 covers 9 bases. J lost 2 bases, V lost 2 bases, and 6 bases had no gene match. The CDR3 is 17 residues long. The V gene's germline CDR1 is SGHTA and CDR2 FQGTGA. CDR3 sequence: CASSLVAGDDNTGELFF. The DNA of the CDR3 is TGTGCCAGCAGCTTAGTAGCGGGGGATGATAACACCGGGGAGCTGTTTTTT.

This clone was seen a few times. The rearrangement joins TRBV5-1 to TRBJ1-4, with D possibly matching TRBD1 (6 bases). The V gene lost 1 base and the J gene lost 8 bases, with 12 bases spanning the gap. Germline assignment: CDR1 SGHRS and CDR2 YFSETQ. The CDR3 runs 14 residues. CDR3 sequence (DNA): TGCGCCAGCAGCTTGATGGGGGGCAGCGAAAAACTGTTTTTT. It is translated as CASSLMGGSEKLFF.